What follows describes a single T cell receptor beta chain. The sample comes from a study of cytomegalovirus exposure and HLA in healthy donors. Amplification used 60 Vbeta primers and 13 Jbeta primers. TCRdb keeps only in-frame clones here, not all; method: immunoSEQ multiplex PCR. This table has some 120,000 clones, just under 75% appearing once. The sample taken for sequencing was PBMCs. This clonotype originated in a human donor in good health.

The CDR3 DNA reads as TGCGCCAGCAGCCAAGATTTTTTTGGTGCAGGGGGGATGAACACTGAAGCTTTCTTT. Its translation is CASSQDFFGAGGMNTEAFF. The rearrangement links TRBV4-1 to TRBJ1-1, with 7 bases fitting TRBD1. V lost 0 bases to trimming and J lost 0 bases; unmatched junction nucleotides: 13. This CDR3 comprises 19 residues. CDR1 is MGHRA and CDR2 is YSYEKL in the germline V gene.